The entry below gives a single T cell receptor (beta chain) sequence along with its context. Antigen specificity is unknown. The data stem from a study of STAT3 mutations in large granular lymphocyte leukemia. Study in general: Over half of T-LGLL patients had one or more immunosuppressive regimens.

Assay: immunoSEQ multiplex PCR; the TCRdb copy retains only in-frame clones and omits some. The sample contains tens of thousands of clones, about 95% of which appear only once. There are 14 residues in the CDR3. Per the germline V gene, CDR1 is SEHNR and CDR2 is FQNEAQ (reference sequence). The V gene lost 5 bases and the J gene lost 6 bases, with 15 bases spanning the gap. Regarding the study as a whole: TCR clonotype switching after therapy occurred in about 30% of the 18 patients. Clonal expansion was inferred from samples taken at other timepoints. Every T-LGLL patient had at least one immunodominant TCRbeta clonotype. A small but highly pathogenic clone may have been missed.

Sequencing was carried out using peripheral blood mononuclear cells. The genes are TRBV7-9 and TRBJ2-3; possibly TRBD1 for D (5 bases). The TCR originated in a man aged 35 to 55 with T-cell large granular lymphocyte leukemia. Some clones in this sample may be carry-over from other donors' samples. CDR3 nucleotides: TGTGCCAGCAGCCAGGGAATGGGGCAGGATACGCAGTATTTT. Translated, it gives CASSQGMGQDTQYF.